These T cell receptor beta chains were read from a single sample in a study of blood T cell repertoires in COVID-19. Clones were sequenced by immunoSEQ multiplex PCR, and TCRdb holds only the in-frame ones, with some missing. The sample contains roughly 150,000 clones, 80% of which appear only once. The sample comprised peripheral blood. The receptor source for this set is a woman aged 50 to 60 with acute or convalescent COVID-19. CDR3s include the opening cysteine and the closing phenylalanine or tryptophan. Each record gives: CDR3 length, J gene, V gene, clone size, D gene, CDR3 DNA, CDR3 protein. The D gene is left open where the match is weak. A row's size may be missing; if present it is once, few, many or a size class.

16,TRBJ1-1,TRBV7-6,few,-,TGTGCCAGCAGCTCCTCCGGCGGGGGAGTGATCACTGAAGCTTTCTTT,CASSSSGGGVITEAFF
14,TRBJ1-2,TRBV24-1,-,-,TGTGCCACCAGTGATGAAACATCTGGACTTAGCTACACCTTC,CATSDETSGLSYTF
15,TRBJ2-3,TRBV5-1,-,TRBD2,TGCGCCAGCAGCCCCTACCTAGCGGGGGGTGATACGCAGTATTTT,CASSPYLAGGDTQYF
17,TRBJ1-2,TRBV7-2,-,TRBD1,TGTGCCAGCAGCCCTGGGATGAGGACAGGGACTAACTATGGCTACACCTTC,CASSPGMRTGTNYGYTF
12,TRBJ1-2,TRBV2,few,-,TGTGCCAGCAGCGGCGACAGTCTCGGCTACACCTTC,CASSGDSLGYTF
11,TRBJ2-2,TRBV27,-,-,TGTGCCAGTAGCCTCTACGGGGAGCTGTTTTTT,CASSLYGELFF
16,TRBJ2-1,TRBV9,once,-,TGTGCCAGCAGCGTAGTCCCGGGTTCCCCTCCCAATGAGCAGTTCTTC,CASSVVPGSPPNEQFF
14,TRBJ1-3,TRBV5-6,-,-,TGTGCCAGCAGAGTCCAGGGCTCTGGAAACACCATATATTTT,CASRVQGSGNTIYF
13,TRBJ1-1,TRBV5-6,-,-,TGTGCCAGCAGCCACGCGGGGAGCACTGAAGCTTTCTTT,CASSHAGSTEAFF
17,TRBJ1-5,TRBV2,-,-,TGTGCCAGCAGGGCCTACCTACCGGGAGTGGGCAATCAGCCCCAGCATTTT,CASRAYLPGVGNQPQHF
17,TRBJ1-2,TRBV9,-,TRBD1,TGTGCCAGCAGCCCTCATACCGGGACAGGGGGTAACTATGGCTACACCTTC,CASSPHTGTGGNYGYTF
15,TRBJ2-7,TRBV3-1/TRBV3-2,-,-,TGTGCCAGCAGCCAAACCAAGAAGGGGTATTACGAGCAGTACTTC,CASSQTKKGYYEQYF
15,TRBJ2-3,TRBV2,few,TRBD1,TGTGCCAGCAGTGTCCGACAGGGGGGCACAGATACGCAGTATTTT,CASSVRQGGTDTQYF
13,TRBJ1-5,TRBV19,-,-,TGTGCCAGTAGTATAGGGAGGGGTCAGCCCCAGCATTTT,CASSIGRGQPQHF
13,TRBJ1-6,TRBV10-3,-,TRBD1,TGTGCCATTGGACAGGATCTTAATTCACCCCTCCACTTT,CAIGQDLNSPLHF
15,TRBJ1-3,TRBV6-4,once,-,TGTGCCAGCAGTGAGGAGGGGCACCCTGGAAACACCATATATTTT,CASSEEGHPGNTIYF
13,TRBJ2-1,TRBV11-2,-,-,TGTGCCAGCAGCTTAGACGTCTACAATGAGCAGTTCTTC,CASSLDVYNEQFF
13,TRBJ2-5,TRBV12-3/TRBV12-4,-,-,TGTGCCAGCAGGGGGGGGGCTTCAGAGACCCAGTACTTC,CASRGGASETQYF
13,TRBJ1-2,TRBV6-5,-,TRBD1,TGTGCCAGCAGATTAGGGACAGCTTATGGCTACACCTTC,CASRLGTAYGYTF
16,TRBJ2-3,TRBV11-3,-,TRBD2,TGTGCCAGCAGCTTAGTTGCTAGCGGGGGGGCGTCTACGCAGTATTTT,CASSLVASGGASTQYF
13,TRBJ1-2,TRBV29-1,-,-,TGCAGCGTTGAAGGTCACGGGGGGTATGGCTACACCTTC,CSVEGHGGYGYTF
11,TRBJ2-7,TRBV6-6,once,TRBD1,TGTGCCAGCACCACAGGGGGCGAGCAGTACTTC,CASTTGGEQYF
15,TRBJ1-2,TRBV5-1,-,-,TGCGCCAGCAGCTTCGACAGCACTGCTAACTATGGCTACACCTTC,CASSFDSTANYGYTF
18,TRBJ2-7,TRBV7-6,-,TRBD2,TGTGCCAGCAGCTTAGCGACTAGCGGGGGGCACTACTCCTACGAGCAGTACTTC,CASSLATSGGHYSYEQYF
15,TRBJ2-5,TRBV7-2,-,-,TGTGCCAGCCAACCTATGAGGGGGACCGTAGAGACCCAGTACTTC,CASQPMRGTVETQYF
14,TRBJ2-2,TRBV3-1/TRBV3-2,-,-,TGTGCCAGCCGCCAGGGGGGGTTCACCGGGGAGCTGTTTTTT,CASRQGGFTGELFF
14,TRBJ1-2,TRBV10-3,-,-,TGTGCCATCAGTGATACAGGGTTGGTCTATGGCTACACCTTC,CAISDTGLVYGYTF
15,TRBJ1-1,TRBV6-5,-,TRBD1,TGTGCCGCGATCGAGGGCAGGGGGCGAGACACTGAAGCTTTCTTT,CAAIEGRGRDTEAFF
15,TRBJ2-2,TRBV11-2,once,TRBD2,TGTGCCAGCAGCTCTAGCGGGGACTTCACCGGGGAGCTGTTTTTT,CASSSSGDFTGELFF
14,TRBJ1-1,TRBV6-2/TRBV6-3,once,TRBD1,TGTGCCAGCAGTTACGGGGGACAGCGGACTGAAGCTTTCTTT,CASSYGGQRTEAFF
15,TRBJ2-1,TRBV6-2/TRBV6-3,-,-,TGTGCCAGCAGCGGAGGACAGTCAGAGTCCAATGAGCAGTTCTTC,CASSGGQSESNEQFF
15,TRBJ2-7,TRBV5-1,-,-,TGCGCCAGCAGCGAGGACAGCCCTCCAGCCTACGAGCAGTACTTC,CASSEDSPPAYEQYF
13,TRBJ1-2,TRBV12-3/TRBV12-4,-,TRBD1,TGTGCCAGCAGTATTGGACAGGGGGATGGCTACACCTTC,CASSIGQGDGYTF
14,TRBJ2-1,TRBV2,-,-,TGTGCCAGCATTGATGCAGGGAAGGCCAATGAGCAGTTCTTC,CASIDAGKANEQFF
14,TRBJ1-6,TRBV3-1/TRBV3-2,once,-,TGTGCCAGCAGCCAAGAAGAGTGGAGAGGACCCCTCCACTTT,CASSQEEWRGPLHF
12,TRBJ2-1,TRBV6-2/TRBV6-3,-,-,TGTGCCAGCAGTGGCTCTGGTTATGAGCAGTTCTTC,CASSGSGYEQFF
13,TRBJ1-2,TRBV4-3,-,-,TGCGCCAGCAGCCAAGATTCAGGGTTTGTGGGAACCTTC,CASSQDSGFVGTF
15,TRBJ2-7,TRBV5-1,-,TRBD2,TGCGCCAGCAGCTTGTTACGGGGGGGAACCTACGAGCAGTACTTC,CASSLLRGGTYEQYF
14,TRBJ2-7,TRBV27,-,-,TGTGCCAGATTGACAGGAAATTGGTCCTACGAGCAGTACTTC,CARLTGNWSYEQYF
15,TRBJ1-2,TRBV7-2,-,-,TGTGCCAGCAGCCTCCGACTCTTCGGGTTGGATGGCTACACCTTC,CASSLRLFGLDGYTF
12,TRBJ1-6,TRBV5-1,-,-,TGCGCCAGCAGGCAGGGGATTGAGCCCCTCCACTTT,CASRQGIEPLHF
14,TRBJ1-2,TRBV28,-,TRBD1,TGTGCCAGCAGCCCTGGGACAGCCGTTTATGGCTACACCTTC,CASSPGTAVYGYTF
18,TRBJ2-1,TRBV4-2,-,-,TGTGCCAGCAGCCAAGTCGACTTCGGTAGGGGGGGCGGCAATGAGCAGTTCTTC,CASSQVDFGRGGGNEQFF
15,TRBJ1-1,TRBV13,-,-,TGTGCCAGCAGCCCCCCATGGAGGGACGGCACTGAAGCTTTCTTT,CASSPPWRDGTEAFF
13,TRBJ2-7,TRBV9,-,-,TGTGCCAGCAGCGAACGGGGGTCGGGTGAGCAGTACTTC,CASSERGSGEQYF
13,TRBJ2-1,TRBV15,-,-,TGTGCCACCAGCCGAGGGGGGGACAATGAGCAGTTCTTC,CATSRGGDNEQFF
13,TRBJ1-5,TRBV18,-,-,TGTGCCAGCTCACAGGAGAATGATCAGCCCCAGCATTTT,CASSQENDQPQHF
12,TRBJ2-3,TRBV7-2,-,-,TGTGCCAGCAGATCTAGCACAGATACGCAGTATTTT,CASRSSTDTQYF